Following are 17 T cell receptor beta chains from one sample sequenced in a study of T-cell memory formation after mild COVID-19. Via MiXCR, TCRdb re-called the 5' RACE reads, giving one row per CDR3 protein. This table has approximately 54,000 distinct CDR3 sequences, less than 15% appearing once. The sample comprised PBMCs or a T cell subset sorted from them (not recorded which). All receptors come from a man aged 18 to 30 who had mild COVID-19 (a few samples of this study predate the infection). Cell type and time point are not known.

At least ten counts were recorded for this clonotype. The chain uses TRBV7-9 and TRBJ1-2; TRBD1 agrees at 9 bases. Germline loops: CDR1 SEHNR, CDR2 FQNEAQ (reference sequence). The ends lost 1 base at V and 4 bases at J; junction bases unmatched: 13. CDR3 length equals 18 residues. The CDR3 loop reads CASSLGNPAGQGRYGYTF. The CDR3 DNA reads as TGTGCCAGCAGCTTAGGGAACCCAGCGGGACAGGGTCGCTATGGCTACACCTTC.

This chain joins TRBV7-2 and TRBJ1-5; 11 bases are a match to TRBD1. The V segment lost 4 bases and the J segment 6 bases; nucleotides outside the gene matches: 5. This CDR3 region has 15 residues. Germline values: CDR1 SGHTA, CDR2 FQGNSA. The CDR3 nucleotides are TGTGCCAGCAGCTGGGGGACAGGGGGGAGTCAGCCCCAGCATTTT. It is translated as CASSWGTGGSQPQHF.

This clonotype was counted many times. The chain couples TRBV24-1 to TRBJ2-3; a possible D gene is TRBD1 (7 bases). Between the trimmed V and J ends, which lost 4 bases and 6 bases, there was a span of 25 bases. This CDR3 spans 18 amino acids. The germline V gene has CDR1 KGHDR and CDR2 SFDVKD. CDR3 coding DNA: TGTGCCACCAGTGACCGCGGGACAGACACCCAGGGAGCGGATACGCAGTATTTT. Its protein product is CATSDRGTDTQGADTQYF.

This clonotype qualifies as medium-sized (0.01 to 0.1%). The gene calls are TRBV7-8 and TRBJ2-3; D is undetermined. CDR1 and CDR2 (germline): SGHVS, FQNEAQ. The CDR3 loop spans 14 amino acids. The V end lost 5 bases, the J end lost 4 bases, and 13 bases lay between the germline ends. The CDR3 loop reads CASSLRAGSDTQYF. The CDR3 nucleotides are TGTGCCAGCAGCCTTCGTGCCGGGTCAGATACGCAGTATTTT.

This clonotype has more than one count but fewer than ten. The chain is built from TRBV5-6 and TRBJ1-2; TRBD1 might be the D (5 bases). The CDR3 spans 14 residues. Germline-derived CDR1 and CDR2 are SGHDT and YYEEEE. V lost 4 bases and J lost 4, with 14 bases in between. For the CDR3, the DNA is TGTGCCAGCAGCCTAAGCCAGGGCGCCTATGGCTACACCTTC. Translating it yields CASSLSQGAYGYTF.

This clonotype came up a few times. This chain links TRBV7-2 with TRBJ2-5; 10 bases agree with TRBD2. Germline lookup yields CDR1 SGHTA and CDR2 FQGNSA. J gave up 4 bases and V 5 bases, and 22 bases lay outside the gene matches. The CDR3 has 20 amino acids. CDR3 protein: CASSPEGSSRLAGEGETQYF. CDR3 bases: TGTGCCAGCAGCCCAGAGGGATCTAGTCGGCTAGCGGGGGAGGGAGAGACCCAGTACTTC.

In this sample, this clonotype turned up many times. The CDR3 loop reads CASSFTISGELFF. DNA of the CDR3: TGTGCCAGCAGTTTCACCATTTCCGGGGAGCTGTTTTTT. The chain recombines TRBV12-3 or TRBV12-4 with TRBJ2-2; D remains ambiguous. The CDR3 runs 13 residues. V was pared by 3 bases and J by 6 bases, with 8 bases between.

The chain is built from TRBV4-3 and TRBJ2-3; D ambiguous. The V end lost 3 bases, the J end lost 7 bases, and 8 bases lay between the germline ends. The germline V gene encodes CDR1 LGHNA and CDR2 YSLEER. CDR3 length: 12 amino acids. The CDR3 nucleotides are TGCGCCAGCAGCCAGGGCGGCAATACGCAGTATTTT. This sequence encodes CASSQGGNTQYF.

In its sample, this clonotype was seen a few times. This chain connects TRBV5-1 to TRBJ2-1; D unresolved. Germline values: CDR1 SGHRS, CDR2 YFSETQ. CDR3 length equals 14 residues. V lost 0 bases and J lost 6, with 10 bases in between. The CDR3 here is CASSLGAHSNEQFF. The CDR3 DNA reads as TGCGCCAGCAGCTTGGGGGCCCACTCCAATGAGCAGTTCTTC. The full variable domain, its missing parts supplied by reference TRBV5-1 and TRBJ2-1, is KAGVTQTPRYLIKTRGQQVTLSCSPISGHRSVSWYQQTPGQGLQFLFEYFSETQRNKGNFPGRFSGRQFSNSRSEMNVSTLELGDSALYLCASSLGAHSNEQFFGPGTRLTVL.

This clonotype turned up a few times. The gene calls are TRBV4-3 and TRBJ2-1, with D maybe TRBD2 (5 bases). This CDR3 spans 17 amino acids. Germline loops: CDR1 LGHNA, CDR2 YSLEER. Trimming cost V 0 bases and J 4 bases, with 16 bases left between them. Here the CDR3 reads CASSQDGVSWEYNEQFF. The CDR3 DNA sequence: TGCGCCAGCAGCCAAGATGGGGTCAGCTGGGAGTACAATGAGCAGTTCTTC.

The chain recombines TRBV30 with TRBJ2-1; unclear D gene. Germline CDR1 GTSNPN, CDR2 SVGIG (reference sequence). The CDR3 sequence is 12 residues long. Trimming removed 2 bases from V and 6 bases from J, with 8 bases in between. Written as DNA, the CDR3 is TGTGCCTGGAGTAGGCAGGTCAATGAGCAGTTCTTC. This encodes CAWSRQVNEQFF.

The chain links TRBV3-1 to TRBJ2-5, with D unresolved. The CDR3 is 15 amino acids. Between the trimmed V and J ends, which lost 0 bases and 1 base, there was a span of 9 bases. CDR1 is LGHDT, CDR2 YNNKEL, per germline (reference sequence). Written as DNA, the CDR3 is TGTGCCAGCAGCCAAGATCCGTCATCCCAAGAGACCCAGTACTTC. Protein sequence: CASSQDPSSQETQYF.

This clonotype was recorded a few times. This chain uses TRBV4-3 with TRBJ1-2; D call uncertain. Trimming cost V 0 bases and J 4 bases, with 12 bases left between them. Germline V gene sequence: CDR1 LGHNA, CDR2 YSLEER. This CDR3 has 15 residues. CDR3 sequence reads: CASSQDRRSRYGYTF. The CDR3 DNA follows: TGCGCCAGCAGCCAAGATAGGCGATCACGCTATGGCTACACCTTC.

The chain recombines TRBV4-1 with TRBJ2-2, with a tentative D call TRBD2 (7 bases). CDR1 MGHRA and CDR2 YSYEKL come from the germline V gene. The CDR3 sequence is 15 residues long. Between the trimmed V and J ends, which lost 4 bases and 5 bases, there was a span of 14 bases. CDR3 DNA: TGCGCCAGCAGCCGGGGGGGCGGTGGAACCGGGGAGCTGTTTTTT. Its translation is CASSRGGGGTGELFF.

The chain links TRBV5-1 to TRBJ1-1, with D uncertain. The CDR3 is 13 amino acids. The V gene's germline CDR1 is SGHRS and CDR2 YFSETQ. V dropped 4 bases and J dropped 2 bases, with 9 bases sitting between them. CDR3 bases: TGCGCCAGCAGCCCGGACGGAAACACTGAAGCTTTCTTT. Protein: CASSPDGNTEAFF.

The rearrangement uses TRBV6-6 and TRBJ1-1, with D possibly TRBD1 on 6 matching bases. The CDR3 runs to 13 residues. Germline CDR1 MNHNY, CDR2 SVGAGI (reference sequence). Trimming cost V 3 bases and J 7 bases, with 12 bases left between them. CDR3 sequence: CASSYQGPGEAFF. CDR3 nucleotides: TGTGCCAGCAGTTATCAGGGGCCTGGTGAAGCTTTCTTT.

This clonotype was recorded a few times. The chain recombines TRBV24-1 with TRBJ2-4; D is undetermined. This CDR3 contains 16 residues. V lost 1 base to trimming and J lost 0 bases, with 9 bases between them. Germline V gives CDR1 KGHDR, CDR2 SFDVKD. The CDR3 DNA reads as TGTGCCACCAGTGATTTTGGGCAGCTAGCCAAAAACATTCAGTACTTC. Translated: CATSDFGQLAKNIQYF.